This TCR beta chain appears in the sequencing data of a study of cytomegalovirus exposure and HLA in healthy donors. Whole-study findings and limits: V- and J-gene trimming in TCR beta was tied to a missense DCLRE1C variant by an analysis performed later.

In the PCR, 60 Vbeta and 13 Jbeta primers were used. Using immunoSEQ multiplex PCR, the repertoire was profiled, and TCRdb retains in-frame clones only, with some absent. The table shows some 120,000 clones, with 15% occurring only once. A word on this clone: As yet, its antigen is unknown.

The TCR was taken from a woman between 18 and 30 years old in good health and CMV-seronegative. What was sequenced was PBMCs.

CDR3 coding DNA: TGCAGCGTTGGAGGGGGCTTCAATCAGCCCCAGCATTTT. It yields the protein CSVGGGFNQPQHF. This rearrangement joins TRBV29-1 to TRBJ1-5; 7 bases are a match to TRBD1. The CDR3 is 13 residues long. Trimming removed 4 bases from V and 3 bases from J; junction bases left unmatched: 3. Germline V gives CDR1 SQVTM, CDR2 ANQGSEA.